A single sample gave rise to the 27 T cell receptor beta chains below, sequenced in a study of blood T cell repertoires in COVID-19. TCRdb's table, derived via immunoSEQ multiplex PCR, lists solely in-frame clones and lacks some. The data hold about 140,000 clones, with 70% to 90% observed a single time. What was sequenced was PBMCs or T cells enriched from blood (not recorded which). Every receptor here comes from a woman between 50 and 59 years old with acute COVID-19.

The V call is TRBV5-1, the J call TRBJ1-2, with D perhaps TRBD1 (6 bases). This CDR3 spans 14 amino acids. The germline gives CDR1 SGHRS, CDR2 YFSETQ. Trimming left V 3 bases short and J 4 bases short, with 13 bases between. The CDR3 here is CASSSGRDTYGYTF. In nucleotides, the CDR3 is TGCGCCAGCAGCTCTGGCCGGGACACCTATGGCTACACCTTC. The full variable domain, with the rest looked up from reference TRBV5-1 and TRBJ1-2, is KAGVTQTPRYLIKTRGQQVTLSCSPISGHRSVSWYQQTPGQGLQFLFEYFSETQRNKGNFPGRFSGRQFSNSRSEMNVSTLELGDSALYLCASSSGRDTYGYTFGSGTRLTVV.

The CDR3, as DNA: TGTGCCACCAGTGACGCGGCCGCGCCCAGTAATGAGCAGTTCTTC. Its protein is CATSDAAAPSNEQFF. The chain joins TRBV24-1 to TRBJ2-1; D is unresolved. CDR1 and CDR2 (germline): KGHDR, SFDVKD. V lost 4 bases and J lost 7, with 16 bases in between. The CDR3 is 15 residues long.

This clone has a handful of counts. The chain uses TRBV10-3 and TRBJ2-1; 14 bases line up with TRBD2. With V trimmed by 3 bases and J by 7 bases, 11 bases remained unmatched. Germline CDR1 reads ENHRY; CDR2 reads SYGVKD. This CDR3 region has 18 residues. CDR3 residues: CAISDPTSGRARWNEQFF. In DNA form, the CDR3 reads TGTGCCATCAGTGACCCGACTAGCGGGAGGGCCAGGTGGAATGAGCAGTTCTTC.

This chain joins TRBV19 and TRBJ1-1; 9 bases are shared with TRBD1. This CDR3 contains 15 residues. The junction had 14 bases not matched to a gene; V was cut back by 7 bases and J by 8 bases. Germline CDR1 LNHDA, CDR2 SQIVND (reference sequence). Here the CDR3 DNA reads TGTGCCAGTAAAATCCCCGGGACAGGGAGAGACGAAGCTTTCTTT. Translation gives CASKIPGTGRDEAFF.

V gene TRBV28 combines with J gene TRBJ1-2; 9 nucleotides line up with TRBD1. CDR1 and CDR2 (germline): MDHEN, SYDVKM. The CDR3 runs to 14 residues. J gave up 5 bases and V 7 bases, and 8 bases lay outside the gene matches. The CDR3 DNA is TGTGCCAGCACCTTTACAGGGGGCGGTTATGGCTACACCTTC. Translating gives CASTFTGGGYGYTF.

CDR3 loop: CASSSGQDHYEQYF. The CDR3 coding sequence is TGTGCCAGTAGCTCCGGACAGGACCACTACGAGCAGTACTTC. J is TRBJ2-7 and V is TRBV19, with 7 bases matching TRBD1. The J segment lost 3 bases and the V segment lost 6 bases, leaving 8 bases of the junction unmatched. CDR3 length: 14 residues. Germline V gene lookup returns CDR1 LNHDA and CDR2 SQIVND (reference sequence).

The chain carries TRBV7-6 and TRBJ2-2; 8 bases fit TRBD1. Germline values: CDR1 SGHVS, CDR2 FNYEAQ. J lost 8 bases, V lost 0 bases, and 5 bases had no gene match. The CDR3 consists of 15 residues. DNA of the CDR3: TGTGCCAGCAGCTTAGCGCAGGGGGCCGGAGGGGAGCTGTTTTTT. It specifies CASSLAQGAGGELFF.

V usage is TRBV24-1 and J usage is TRBJ2-1; 14 bases map to TRBD2. V lost 6 bases, J lost 3 bases, and 12 bases stayed unmatched. This CDR3 is 19 amino acids long. From germline, CDR1 is KGHDR and CDR2 SFDVKD. The CDR3 nucleotides are TGTGCCACCAGTCCAAGGCCGGGACTAGCGGGAGTTGGCTACAATGAGCAGTTCTTC. The encoded protein is CATSPRPGLAGVGYNEQFF.

This rearrangement joins TRBV27 to TRBJ1-1; 7 bases map to TRBD1. Germline V gene data show CDR1 as MNHEY and CDR2 as SMNVEV (reference sequence). After removal of 4 bases from V and 1 base from J, the junction contained 0 bases not matched to a gene. The CDR3 is made up of 13 amino acids. The CDR3 coding sequence is TGTGCCAGCAGTTGGACAGGGAACACTGAAGCTTTCTTT. Translation gives CASSWTGNTEAFF.

This chain uses TRBV9 with TRBJ1-4; a weak D match, TRBD1 (5 bases). The CDR3 runs 15 residues. Trimming cost V 3 bases and J 0 bases, with 9 bases left between them. Germline V gene sequence: CDR1 SGDLS, CDR2 YYNGEE. The CDR3 nucleotides are TGTGCCAGCAGCGCGGACACCTCAACTAATGAAAAACTGTTTTTT. Translation: CASSADTSTNEKLFF.

The chain links TRBV7-2 to TRBJ2-2; 11 nucleotides agree with TRBD2. The germline CDR1 and CDR2 sequences are SGHTA and FQGNSA. CDR3 length equals 14 residues. The V segment lost 8 bases and the J segment 4 bases; nucleotides outside the gene matches: 3. CDR3 in amino acids: CASRTSGGTGELFF. CDR3 DNA sequence: TGTGCCAGCCGAACTAGCGGGGGCACCGGGGAGCTGTTTTTT. Combining the CDR3 with reference TRBV7-2 and TRBJ2-2 gives the whole variable domain GAGVSQSPSNKVTEKGKDVELRCDPISGHTALYWYRQSLGQGLEFLIYFQGNSAPDKSGLPSDRFSAERTGGSVSTLTIQRTQQEDSAVYLCASRTSGGTGELFFGEGSRLTVL.

This chain uses TRBV6-6 with TRBJ1-6; D not resolved. Looked up from germline, CDR1 is MNHNY and CDR2 is SVGAGI (reference sequence). Trimming pared 5 bases from V and 7 bases from J, leaving 9 bases between. There are 13 residues in the CDR3. CDR3 amino acids: CASSGQLNSPLHF. The CDR3 bases are TGTGCCAGCAGTGGGCAGCTGAATTCACCCCTCCACTTT.

The CDR3, as DNA: TGTGCCACCCAACTAGGTCGGTACACAGATACGCAGTATTTT. Encoded protein: CATQLGRYTDTQYF. V usage is TRBV24-1 and J usage is TRBJ2-3, with D possibly being TRBD2 (5 bases). The germline V gene has CDR1 KGHDR and CDR2 SFDVKD. This CDR3 comprises 14 residues. V was trimmed by 9 bases and J by 2 bases, leaving 14 bases between them.

J is TRBJ1-2 and V is TRBV5-1; 10 nucleotides match TRBD1. Per germline, CDR1 SGHRS and CDR2 YFSETQ. J lost 4 bases, V lost 3 bases, and 12 bases had no gene match. There are 17 residues in the CDR3. The CDR3 DNA sequence: TGCGCCAGCAGCTCCGGACAGGGGGGCTTTACTACCTATGGCTACACCTTC. It specifies CASSSGQGGFTTYGYTF.

This rearrangement joins TRBV4-3 to TRBJ1-2, with 9 positions matching TRBD1. Germline trimming cut 3 bases from V and 1 base from J; bases unmatched to any gene: 12. CDR1 and CDR2 from the germline V gene are LGHNA and YSLEER. The length of the CDR3 is 18 residues. DNA of the CDR3: TGCGCCAGCAGCCAGGAAATCTCACAGGGGGCCCGTAACTATGGCTACACCTTC. The encoded protein is CASSQEISQGARNYGYTF.

The chain links TRBV4-1 to TRBJ2-7; D may be TRBD2 (5 bases). Germline V lookup: CDR1 MGHRA, CDR2 YSYEKL. The CDR3 has 15 amino acids. The V end lost 1 base, the J end lost 1 base, and 11 bases lay between the germline ends. The CDR3 loop is CASSQGQDLSYEQYF. Written as DNA, the CDR3 is TGCGCCAGCAGCCAAGGGCAGGACTTGTCCTACGAGCAGTACTTC.

This sequence joins TRBV4-3 and TRBJ2-4; D is undetermined. CDR1 is LGHNA, CDR2 YSLEER, per germline. There are 17 residues in the CDR3. Trimming took 0 bases from V and 1 from J, leaving 13 bases between them. The CDR3: CASSQETAAMAKNIQYF. In DNA form, the CDR3 reads TGCGCCAGCAGCCAAGAAACAGCCGCTATGGCCAAAAACATTCAGTACTTC.

This sequence joins TRBV7-9 and TRBJ1-1; TRBD1 matches 7 bases. V lost 6 bases and J lost 6; bases outside the gene matches: 4. Germline V gene data show CDR1 as SEHNR and CDR2 as FQNEAQ (reference sequence). This CDR3 comprises 12 residues. DNA of the CDR3: TGTGCCAGCAGAAGGGGGCCGGCTGAAGCTTTCTTT. Amino acid sequence: CASRRGPAEAFF.

V and J are TRBV12-3 or TRBV12-4 and TRBJ2-7; 8 bases match TRBD1. Losses at the gene ends were 6 bases for V and 4 bases for J; bases not matched to a gene: 5. CDR3 length: 13 residues. As DNA, the CDR3 is TGTGCCAGCAGGCAGGGGGCGGCGTACGAGCAGTACTTC. Residues: CASRQGAAYEQYF.

This clone was seen once. The chain joins TRBV19 to TRBJ2-5, with D possibly being TRBD2 (5 bases). Germline V gene sequence: CDR1 LNHDA, CDR2 SQIVND (reference sequence). Trimming pared 1 base from V and 1 base from J, leaving 13 bases between. There are 16 residues in the CDR3. CDR3 DNA: TGTGCCAGTAGTATAGCCGGAGTAAGCGGCCAAGAGACCCAGTACTTC. It specifies CASSIAGVSGQETQYF.

V gene TRBV30 combines with J gene TRBJ1-3; tentatively, D is TRBD1 (6 bases). The CDR3 spans 14 residues. Looked up from germline, CDR1 is GTSNPN and CDR2 is SVGIG (reference sequence). Trimming took 2 bases from V and 2 from J, leaving 10 bases between them. The CDR3 nucleotides are TGTGCCTGGAGTTCAGGGGTAGCTGGAAACACCATATATTTT. It specifies CAWSSGVAGNTIYF. The full variable domain, rest sourced from reference TRBV30 and TRBJ1-3, is SQTIHQWPATLVQPVGSPLSLECTVEGTSNPNLYWYRQAAGRGLQLLFYSVGIGQISSEVPQNLSASRPQDRQFILSSKKLLLSDSGFYLCAWSSGVAGNTIYFGEGSWLTVV.

Turning to this clone: The same CDR3 also results from other DNA sequences found in this sample. The gene calls are TRBV2 and TRBJ1-4; no clear D gene. Per the germline V gene, CDR1 is SNHLY and CDR2 is FYNNEI. V was shortened by 4 bases and J by 4 bases, with 4 bases between the two germline ends. CDR3 length: 12 amino acids. This CDR3 reads CASSGVNEKLFF. CDR3 coding DNA: TGTGCCAGCAGTGGCGTTAATGAAAAACTGTTTTTT.

This chain connects TRBV28 to TRBJ1-1, with D perhaps matching TRBD1 (5 bases). V lost 6 bases to trimming and J lost 2 bases, with 13 bases between them. The CDR3 spans 14 residues. Germline CDR1 MDHEN, CDR2 SYDVKM. The CDR3 loop reads CASRNNQGNTEAFF. CDR3 sequence (DNA): TGTGCCAGCAGAAACAACCAGGGAAACACTGAAGCTTTCTTT.

This clone appeared a few times. J is TRBJ1-4 and V is TRBV7-8; 7 positions agree with TRBD1. CDR1 and CDR2 from the germline V gene are SGHVS and FQNEAQ. The CDR3 sequence is 14 residues long. V trimming: 5 bases; J trimming: 4 bases; junction bases outside the gene matches: 4. The chain's CDR3 is CASSPRDSNEKLFF. The CDR3 bases are TGTGCCAGCAGCCCCAGGGACAGTAATGAAAAACTGTTTTTT.

The chain is built from TRBV30 and TRBJ2-2, with a weak D call TRBD2 (6 bases). This CDR3 comprises 11 residues. V was shortened by 5 bases and J by 7 bases, with 8 bases between the two germline ends. Germline values: CDR1 GTSNPN, CDR2 SVGIG (reference sequence). CDR3 sequence reads: CAWGRDGELFF. Written as DNA, the CDR3 is TGTGCCTGGGGGCGGGACGGGGAGCTGTTTTTT.

This clone was recorded a few times. The chain's CDR3 is CASSLRGFSNQPQHF. CDR3 bases: TGTGCCAGTAGCCTAAGGGGATTCAGCAATCAGCCCCAGCATTTT. This chain links TRBV19 with TRBJ1-5, with D perhaps TRBD1 (5 bases). Germline V gene sequence: CDR1 LNHDA, CDR2 SQIVND (reference sequence). The CDR3 spans 15 residues. V dropped 6 bases and J dropped 1 base, with 13 bases sitting between them.

This chain uses TRBV5-1 with TRBJ2-7; 15 bases map to TRBD2. Germline V CDR1 and CDR2: SGHRS, YFSETQ. The CDR3 runs 16 residues. V lost 0 bases and J lost 7; bases outside the gene matches: 5. Here the CDR3 reads CASSLAAGLAGGEQYF. The CDR3 coding sequence is TGCGCCAGCAGCTTGGCCGCGGGACTAGCGGGAGGTGAGCAGTACTTC.